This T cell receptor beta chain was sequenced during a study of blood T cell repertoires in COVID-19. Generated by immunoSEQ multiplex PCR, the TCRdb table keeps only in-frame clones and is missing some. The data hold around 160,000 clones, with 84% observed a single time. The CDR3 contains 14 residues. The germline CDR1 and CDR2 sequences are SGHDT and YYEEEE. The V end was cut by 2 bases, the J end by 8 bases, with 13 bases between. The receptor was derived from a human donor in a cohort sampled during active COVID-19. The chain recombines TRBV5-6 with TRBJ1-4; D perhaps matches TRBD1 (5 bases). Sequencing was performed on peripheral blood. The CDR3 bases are TGTGCCAGCAGCTTTAGGCAGGGTAGCGAAAAACTGTTTTTT. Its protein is CASSFRQGSEKLFF.